The 14 T cell receptor beta chains below all came from one sample that was sequenced in a study of PD-1 blockade in mismatch repair-deficient tumors. The protocol was immunoSEQ multiplex PCR, while the TCRdb copy is restricted to in-frame clones and leaves out a portion. The table records some 110,000 clones, over 60% of them present only once. This material consisted of peripheral blood, taken about 13 months after starting pembrolizumab. The receptors derive from an adult with mismatch repair-deficient cancer.

The CDR3 is CASSLRTSGIYNEQFF. The CDR3 DNA sequence: TGTGCCAGCAGCTTAAGGACTAGCGGGATCTACAATGAGCAGTTCTTC. J is TRBJ2-1 and V is TRBV9, with 12 bases fitting TRBD2. CDR1 SGDLS and CDR2 YYNGEE come from the germline V gene. V lost 4 bases to trimming and J lost 3 bases; unmatched junction nucleotides: 5. CDR3 length: 16 amino acids.

The CDR3: CASSVGQGVGGYTF. The CDR3 DNA follows: TGTGCCAGCAGCGTCGGACAGGGGGTAGGGGGCTACACCTTC. The chain employs TRBV14 and TRBJ1-2; 10 bases line up with TRBD1. Germline V lookup: CDR1 SGHDN, CDR2 FVKESK. The CDR3 contains 14 residues. After removal of 5 bases from V and 8 bases from J, the junction contained 8 bases not matched to a gene.

This rearrangement joins TRBV19 to TRBJ2-2; TRBD1 matches at 9 bases. Germline trimming cut 6 bases from V and 5 bases from J; bases unmatched to any gene: 4. The CDR3 is 14 residues long. Looked up from germline, CDR1 is LNHDA and CDR2 is SQIVND (reference sequence). The CDR3 is CASRGTGFTGELFF. As DNA, the CDR3 is TGTGCCAGTAGGGGGACAGGGTTTACCGGGGAGCTGTTTTTT. Complete variable domain (other parts from reference TRBV19 and TRBJ2-2): DGGITQSPKYLFRKEGQNVTLSCEQNLNHDAMYWYRQDPGQGLRLIYYSQIVNDFQKGDIAEGYSVSREKKESFPLTVTSAQKNPTAFYLCASRGTGFTGELFFGEGSRLTVL.

The chain joins TRBV20-1 to TRBJ1-1; D remains ambiguous. The ends were cut back, 6 bases at V and 7 bases at J, with 12 bases in the middle. This CDR3 contains 11 residues. Germline V gene sequence: CDR1 DFQATT, CDR2 SNEGSKA (reference sequence). The CDR3 reads CSAATGNEAFF. Written as DNA, the CDR3 is TGCAGTGCCGCGACCGGGAATGAAGCTTTCTTT.

This clone has only one observation. V gene TRBV11-3 combines with J gene TRBJ1-2; possibly TRBD1 for D (5 bases). Germline assignment: CDR1 SGHNT and CDR2 YENEEA. CDR3 length equals 11 residues. Trimming left V 8 bases short and J 7 bases short, with 11 bases between. CDR3 in DNA: TGTGCCAGCGGGTCGGGGCTTGGCTACACCTTC. It yields the protein CASGSGLGYTF.

This chain connects TRBV7-9 to TRBJ2-1; D may be TRBD2 (5 bases). V lost 1 base to trimming and J lost 5 bases, with 12 bases between them. This CDR3 contains 15 residues. Germline CDR1 is SEHNR and CDR2 is FQNEAQ (reference sequence). CDR3 in amino acids: CASSLVGGSDNEQFF. CDR3 sequence (DNA): TGTGCCAGCAGCTTAGTCGGAGGAAGCGACAATGAGCAGTTCTTC.

The J gene is TRBJ1-2, the V gene TRBV5-6; 9 positions match TRBD1. The length of the CDR3 is 15 residues. Per the germline V gene, CDR1 is SGHDT and CDR2 is YYEEEE. V lost 4 bases and J lost 2; bases outside the gene matches: 6. CDR3 DNA: TGTGCCAGCAGCCCCCGGGACAGGGTCAACTATGGCTACACCTTC. Amino acid sequence: CASSPRDRVNYGYTF. Drawing the rest from reference TRBV5-6 and TRBJ1-2, the complete variable domain is DAGVTQSPTHLIKTRGQQVTLRCSPKSGHDTVSWYQQALGQGPQFIFQYYEEEERQRGNFPDRFSGHQFPNYSSELNVNALLLGDSALYLCASSPRDRVNYGYTFGSGTRLTVV.

The V call is TRBV23-1, the J call TRBJ2-7; D unresolved. TRBV23-1 is filed as an ORF, its function uncertain. The CDR3 covers 14 residues. V was pared by 7 bases and J by 4 bases, with 17 bases between. This CDR3 is CASTSTMSAYEQYF. The CDR3, as DNA: TGCGCCAGCACTTCAACGATGTCGGCATACGAGCAGTACTTC.

The gene calls are TRBV6-5 and TRBJ2-3; D remains unclear. CDR3 length equals 14 residues. V lost 4 bases and J lost 1, with 9 bases in between. The germline CDR1 and CDR2 sequences are MNHEY and SVGAGI. CDR3 nucleotide sequence: TGTGCCAGCAGTTTGTCTGGAGGCACAGATACGCAGTATTTT. Translation gives CASSLSGGTDTQYF.

The CDR3 DNA follows: TGTGCCAGCAGCCCAACACCAGGGGGCACCGGGGAGCTGTTTTTT. Protein sequence: CASSPTPGGTGELFF. The chain carries TRBV7-8 and TRBJ2-2, with TRBD1 matching 7 bases. The CDR3 totals 15 residues. V shed 5 bases and J 4 bases; nucleotides not matched to a gene: 7. Germline loops: CDR1 SGHVS, CDR2 FQNEAQ.

The chain employs TRBV7-2 and TRBJ2-1; 13 positions match TRBD2. Trimming cost V 5 bases and J 8 bases; bases outside gene matches: 6. CDR1 is SGHTA, CDR2 FQGNSA, per germline. The CDR3 is 15 amino acids. The CDR3, as DNA: TGTGCCAGCAGCCCGGGACTAGCGGGAATTGATGAGCAGTTCTTC. Protein: CASSPGLAGIDEQFF.

This chain connects TRBV11-2 to TRBJ1-1, with D possibly TRBD1 on 5 matching bases. V was shortened by 4 bases and J by 6 bases, with 21 bases between the two germline ends. Looked up from germline, CDR1 is SGHAT and CDR2 is FQNNGV. This CDR3 spans 16 amino acids. The CDR3 DNA reads TGTGCCAGCAGCTCCCACCCGTTTGGGGGGGAGGCTGAAGCTTTCTTT. The encoded protein is CASSSHPFGGEAEAFF. The full variable domain, rest sourced from reference TRBV11-2 and TRBJ1-1, is EAGVAQSPRYKIIEKRQSVAFWCNPISGHATLYWYQQILGQGPKLLIQFQNNGVVDDSQLPKDRFSAERLKGVDSTLKIQPAKLEDSAVYLCASSSHPFGGEAEAFFGQGTRLTVV.

V usage is TRBV2 and J usage is TRBJ2-3; a possible D gene is TRBD1 (5 bases). Germline V gene lookup returns CDR1 SNHLY and CDR2 FYNNEI. Trimming pared 6 bases from V and 3 bases from J, leaving 16 bases between. The CDR3 is 15 residues long. The CDR3 here is CASSFGSGQTDTQYF. The CDR3 coding sequence is TGTGCCAGCAGCTTTGGCTCAGGACAAACAGATACGCAGTATTTT.

In this sample, this clone turned up once. The chain is built from TRBV29-1 and TRBJ2-3, with no clear D. V was cut by 4 bases and J by 0 bases, with 8 bases left in between. Germline CDR1 SQVTM, CDR2 ANQGSEA. This CDR3 contains 13 residues. CDR3 sequence reads: CSVVRVSTDTQYF. CDR3 sequence (DNA): TGCAGCGTTGTAAGGGTTAGCACAGATACGCAGTATTTT.